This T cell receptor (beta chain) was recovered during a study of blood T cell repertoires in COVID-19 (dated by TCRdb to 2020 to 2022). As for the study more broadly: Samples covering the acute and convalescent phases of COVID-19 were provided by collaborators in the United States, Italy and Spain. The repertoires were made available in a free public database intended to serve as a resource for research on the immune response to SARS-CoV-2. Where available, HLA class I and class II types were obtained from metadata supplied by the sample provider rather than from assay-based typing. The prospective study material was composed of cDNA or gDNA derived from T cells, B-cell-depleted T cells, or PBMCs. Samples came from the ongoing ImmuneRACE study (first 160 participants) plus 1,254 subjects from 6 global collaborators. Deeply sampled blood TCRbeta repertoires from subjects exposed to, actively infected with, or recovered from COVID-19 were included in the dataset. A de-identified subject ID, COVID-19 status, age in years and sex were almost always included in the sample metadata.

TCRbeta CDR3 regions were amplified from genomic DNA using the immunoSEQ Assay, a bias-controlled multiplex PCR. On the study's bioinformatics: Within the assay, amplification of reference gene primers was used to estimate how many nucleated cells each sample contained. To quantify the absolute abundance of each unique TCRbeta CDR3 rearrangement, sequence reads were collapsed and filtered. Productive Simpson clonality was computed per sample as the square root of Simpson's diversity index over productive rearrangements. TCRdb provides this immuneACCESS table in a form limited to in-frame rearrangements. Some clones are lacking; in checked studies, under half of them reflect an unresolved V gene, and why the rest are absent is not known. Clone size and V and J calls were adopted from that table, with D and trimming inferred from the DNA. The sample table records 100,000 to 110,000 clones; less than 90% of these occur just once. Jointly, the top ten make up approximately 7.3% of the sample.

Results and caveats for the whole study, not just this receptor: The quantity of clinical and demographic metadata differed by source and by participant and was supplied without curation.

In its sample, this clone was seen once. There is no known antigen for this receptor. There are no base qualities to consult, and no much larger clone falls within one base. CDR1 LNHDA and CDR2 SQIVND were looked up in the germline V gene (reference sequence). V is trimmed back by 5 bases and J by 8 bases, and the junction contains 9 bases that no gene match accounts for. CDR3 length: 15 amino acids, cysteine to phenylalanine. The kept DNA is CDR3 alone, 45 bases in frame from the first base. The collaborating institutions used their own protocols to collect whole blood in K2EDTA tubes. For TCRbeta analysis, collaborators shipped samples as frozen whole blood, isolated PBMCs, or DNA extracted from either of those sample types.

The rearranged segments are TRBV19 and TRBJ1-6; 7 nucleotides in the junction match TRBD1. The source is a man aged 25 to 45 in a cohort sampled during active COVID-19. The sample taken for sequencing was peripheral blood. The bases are TGTGCCAGTAGTCTACGACAGGGTTTTGATTCACCCCTCCACTTT. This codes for CASSLRQGFDSPLHF.